Following are 30 T cell receptor beta chains from one sample sequenced in a study of control samples from healthy donors and cancer patients. The assay was immunoSEQ multiplex PCR, and TCRdb's table has in-frame clones only and misses some. The sample lists some 410,000 clones, approximately 90% occurring once. Sequenced: PBMCs. These receptors were collected from a man in his forties with head and neck cancer.

The chain's CDR3 is CASKDRNSGNTIYF. The DNA for the CDR3 is TGTGCCAGCAAGGACAGGAACTCTGGAAACACCATATATTTT. The J gene is TRBJ1-3, the V gene TRBV27; 7 bases are shared with TRBD1. The ends lost 7 bases at V and 0 bases at J; junction bases unmatched: 3. The CDR3 length is 14 residues. Germline assignment: CDR1 MNHEY and CDR2 SMNVEV (reference sequence).

The V gene is TRBV7-2, the J gene TRBJ2-3; maybe TRBD1 (5 bases). Trimming removed 4 bases at V and 0 bases at J, with 14 bases between. Germline CDR1 and CDR2: SGHTA and FQGNSA. The CDR3 is 16 residues long. CDR3 region: CASSSTVSPSTDTQYF. For the CDR3, the DNA is TGTGCCAGCAGCTCGACAGTGTCTCCTAGCACAGATACGCAGTATTTT.

This clone appeared a few times. This chain links TRBV1 with TRBJ2-4. TRBV1 is reported as a pseudogene. The CDR3 extends over 16 amino acids. The CDR3 sequence is CTSNSRRGLAKNIQYF. The CDR3 DNA follows: TGCACCAGCAACTCGCGTCGGGGGCTAGCCAAAAACATTCAGTACTTC.

The chain carries TRBV3-1 (or the pseudogene TRBV3-2) and TRBJ2-5, with 7 positions matching TRBD2. In germline, CDR1 is LGHDT, CDR2 YNNKEL (reference sequence). Germline trimming cut 3 bases from V and 1 base from J; bases unmatched to any gene: 5. This CDR3 spans 15 amino acids. DNA of the CDR3: TGTGCCAGCAGCCAGGTCGGCGGGAGCCAAGAGACCCAGTACTTC. Its protein is CASSQVGGSQETQYF.

The rearrangement links TRBV28 to TRBJ1-5; unclear D gene. This CDR3 region has 14 residues. The germline gives CDR1 MDHEN, CDR2 SYDVKM. Trimming left V 4 bases short and J 5 bases short, with 12 bases between. CDR3 nucleotides: TGTGCCAGCAGTTCCCTCGGAGTGGATCAGCCCCAGCATTTT. It specifies CASSSLGVDQPQHF.

V usage is TRBV7-6 and J usage is TRBJ2-5, with TRBD2 matching 10 bases. V gave up 6 bases and J gave up 1 base; unmatched junction bases: 11. This CDR3 comprises 17 residues. Germline V gene lookup returns CDR1 SGHVS and CDR2 FNYEAQ. The CDR3 region is CASSQTGVAGGQETQYF. CDR3 DNA sequence: TGTGCCAGCAGTCAAACGGGAGTAGCGGGGGGCCAAGAGACCCAGTACTTC.

V usage is TRBV5-1 and J usage is TRBJ2-7; 8 bases are a match to TRBD1. The V gene's germline CDR1 is SGHRS and CDR2 YFSETQ. There are 14 residues in the CDR3. Trimming at V came to 4 bases and at J to 4 bases, leaving 7 bases not matched to a gene. CDR3 DNA sequence: TGCGCCAGCAGCATAGAGAGGACAGGGTACGAGCAGTACTTC. It codes for CASSIERTGYEQYF.

The chain joins TRBV5-4 to TRBJ1-1; D is ambiguous. V was pared by 4 bases and J by 4 bases, with 17 bases between. The CDR3 has 15 amino acids. The germline V gene has CDR1 SGHNT and CDR2 YYREEE (reference sequence). CDR3 coding DNA: TGTGCCAGCAGCGGAGAGAGGGCCCAGACCACTGAAGCTTTCTTT. This gives the protein CASSGERAQTTEAFF.

The V call is TRBV15, the J call TRBJ1-6; D is unclear. CDR1 is LNHNV and CDR2 is YYDKDF in the germline V gene (reference sequence). The CDR3 has 14 residues. The germline V and J ends were trimmed by 0 bases and 5 bases, with 5 bases remaining between them. CDR3 sequence: CATSRDLDNSPLHF. The CDR3 nucleotides are TGTGCCACCAGCAGAGATCTGGATAATTCACCCCTCCACTTT. Drawing the rest from reference TRBV15 and TRBJ1-6, the complete variable domain is DAMVIQNPRYQVTQFGKPVTLSCSQTLNHNVMYWYQQKSSQAPKLLFHYYDKDFNNEADTPDNFQSRRPNTSFCFLDIRSPGLGDTAMYLCATSRDLDNSPLHFGNGTRLTVT.

The CDR3 bases are TGCGCCAGCAGCCAGGCAACTAGCGGGGTAGGAGATACGCAGTATTTT. This translates into CASSQATSGVGDTQYF. V usage is TRBV4-1 and J usage is TRBJ2-3, with TRBD2 matching 10 bases. Germline V lookup: CDR1 MGHRA, CDR2 YSYEKL. V was pared by 3 bases and J by 5 bases, with 8 bases of the junction left unmatched. The CDR3 length is 16 residues.

This chain uses TRBV7-9 with TRBJ1-6; TRBD1 agrees at 7 bases. V lost 4 bases to trimming and J lost 7 bases; unmatched junction nucleotides: 4. The length of the CDR3 is 14 residues. Looked up from germline, CDR1 is SEHNR and CDR2 is FQNEAQ (reference sequence). CDR3 nucleotides: TGTGCCAGCAGCTGGACAGGCCCGAATTCACCCCTCCACTTT. It is translated as CASSWTGPNSPLHF.

This chain joins TRBV11-2 and TRBJ2-7; 9 bases fit TRBD1. The germline gives CDR1 SGHAT, CDR2 FQNNGV. With 5 bases clipped from V and 3 bases from J, the junction kept 5 bases outside the gene matches. This CDR3 comprises 14 residues. The CDR3 here is CASSHWDRVYEQYF. The CDR3 nucleotides read TGTGCCAGCAGCCATTGGGACAGGGTCTACGAGCAGTACTTC.

The rearrangement joins TRBV4-1 to TRBJ2-7, with 10 bases that match TRBD1. CDR3 size: 16 residues. The V segment lost 4 bases and the J segment 2 bases; nucleotides outside the gene matches: 8. Per the germline V gene, CDR1 is MGHRA and CDR2 is YSYEKL. The CDR3, as DNA: TGCGCCAGCAGCCCTCGACAGGGGGCCGTTACCTACGAGCAGTACTTC. Translation: CASSPRQGAVTYEQYF.

The J gene is TRBJ1-3, the V gene TRBV4-3, with a possible D match to TRBD1 (5 bases). The ends were cut back, 0 bases at V and 9 bases at J, with 9 bases in the middle. The germline V gene encodes CDR1 LGHNA and CDR2 YSLEER. This CDR3 spans 13 amino acids. In DNA form, the CDR3 reads TGCGCCAGCAGCCAAGAAAGGGGCGGCACCATATATTTT. Translating gives CASSQERGGTIYF.

As concerns this clone: This sample also contains other DNA sequences that code for the same CDR3. This sequence joins TRBV19 and TRBJ2-5, with a tentative D call TRBD1 (6 bases). V gave up 5 bases and J gave up 3 bases, with 10 bases separating them. Germline loops: CDR1 LNHDA, CDR2 SQIVND (reference sequence). The CDR3 length is 13 residues. Here the CDR3 reads CASSVDSEETQYF. The CDR3 coding sequence is TGTGCCAGTAGTGTGGACAGCGAAGAGACCCAGTACTTC.

The rearrangement joins TRBV6-5 to TRBJ2-7; D unresolved. The V gene's germline CDR1 is MNHEY and CDR2 SVGAGI. The ends were cut back, 8 bases at V and 1 base at J, with 12 bases in the middle. CDR3 length: 13 residues. CDR3 sequence reads: CASSEVGSYEQYF. The CDR3 DNA reads TGTGCCAGCTCCGAGGTGGGTTCCTACGAGCAGTACTTC.

The chain uses TRBV15 and TRBJ2-3, with a weak D call TRBD2 (6 bases). Deletions cut 4 bases from V and 0 bases from J, with 11 bases between. The CDR3 totals 15 residues. CDR1 is LNHNV and CDR2 is YYDKDF in the germline V gene (reference sequence). The CDR3 DNA reads TGTGCCACCAGCACAGGAGGGCGAAGCACAGATACGCAGTATTTT. This sequence encodes CATSTGGRSTDTQYF.

V is TRBV11-2 and J is TRBJ1-1, with TRBD1 identical over 9 bases. This CDR3 has 15 amino acids. With 3 bases clipped from V and 0 bases from J, the junction kept 2 bases outside the gene matches. The V gene's germline CDR1 is SGHAT and CDR2 FQNNGV. The CDR3 sequence is CASSLGTGMNTEAFF. DNA for the CDR3: TGTGCCAGCAGCTTGGGGACAGGGATGAACACTGAAGCTTTCTTT.

This clone was detected once. The chain is built from TRBV6-6 and TRBJ2-1; no reliable D call. This CDR3 has 15 amino acids. Trimming cost V 0 bases and J 8 bases, with 14 bases left between them. The V gene's germline CDR1 is MNHNY and CDR2 SVGAGI (reference sequence). This chain's CDR3 is CASSYSSGSFDEQFF. The CDR3, as DNA: TGTGCCAGCAGTTACTCATCGGGCAGTTTTGATGAGCAGTTCTTC.

J is TRBJ1-5 and V is TRBV2; D remains unclear. Between the trimmed V and J ends, which lost 3 bases and 0 bases, there was a span of 9 bases. Germline CDR1 is SNHLY and CDR2 is FYNNEI. The CDR3 is made up of 15 amino acids. CDR3 nucleotides: TGTGCCAGCAGTGAGGGCATTAATAGCAATCAGCCCCAGCATTTT. Translating gives CASSEGINSNQPQHF.

The J gene is TRBJ1-2, the V gene TRBV7-9; no reliable D call. Germline CDR1 SEHNR, CDR2 FQNEAQ (reference sequence). Trimming took off 0 bases at V and 2 bases at J, with 4 bases between the two ends. The CDR3 is made up of 13 amino acids. CDR3 amino acids: CASSLAGNYGYTF. In DNA form, the CDR3 reads TGTGCCAGCAGCTTAGCAGGGAACTATGGCTACACCTTC. The variable domain in full, with the rest retrieved from reference TRBV7-9 and TRBJ1-2, is DTGVSQNPRHKITKRGQNVTFRCDPISEHNRLYWYRQTLGQGPEFLTYFQNEAQLEKSRLLSDRFSAERPKGSFSTLEIQRTEQGDSAMYLCASSLAGNYGYTFGSGTRLTVV.

This chain uses TRBV7-2 with TRBJ2-3, with D possibly being TRBD1 or TRBD2 (6 bases each). V was shortened by 8 bases and J by 3 bases, with 12 bases between the two germline ends. The length of the CDR3 is 13 residues. Germline assignment: CDR1 SGHTA and CDR2 FQGNSA. CDR3 amino acids: CASLGGQTDTQYF. DNA for the CDR3: TGTGCCAGCTTGGGGGGCCAGACAGATACGCAGTATTTT.

In regard to this clone: The sample contains more than one DNA sequence encoding this CDR3. The chain carries TRBV24-1 and TRBJ2-5, with TRBD1 matching 11 bases. Germline loops: CDR1 KGHDR, CDR2 SFDVKD. J was trimmed by 5 bases and V by 4 bases; bases with no gene match: 5. This CDR3 is built from 15 residues. The CDR3 region is CATSDGQGARETQYF. CDR3 coding DNA: TGTGCCACCAGTGACGGACAGGGGGCTAGGGAGACCCAGTACTTC.

The chain recombines TRBV2 with TRBJ2-5; D perhaps matches TRBD1 (5 bases). Looked up from germline, CDR1 is SNHLY and CDR2 is FYNNEI. Trimming left V 6 bases short and J 5 bases short, with 13 bases between. This CDR3 region has 13 residues. CDR3 loop: CASRPAAGETQYF. The CDR3 coding sequence is TGTGCCAGCAGGCCGGCCGCAGGGGAGACCCAGTACTTC.

The chain links TRBV7-3 to TRBJ2-6; TRBD1 matches 11 bases. The CDR3 runs 18 residues. Germline CDR1 and CDR2: SGHTA and FQGTGA. Losses at the gene ends were 5 bases for V and 1 base for J; bases not matched to a gene: 7. The CDR3 region has the DNA TGTGCCAGCAGCCACACCGGACAGGGGGCTTCTGGGGCCAACGTCCTGACTTTC. It specifies CASSHTGQGASGANVLTF.

This chain joins TRBV19 and TRBJ2-7; D uncertain. The length of the CDR3 is 12 residues. V was cut by 5 bases and J by 3 bases, with 8 bases left in between. Germline V gene sequence: CDR1 LNHDA, CDR2 SQIVND (reference sequence). CDR3 in DNA: TGTGCCAGTAGTCCCCGAGGCTACGAGCAGTACTTC. Translation: CASSPRGYEQYF. The whole variable domain, remainder taken from reference TRBV19 and TRBJ2-7, is DGGITQSPKYLFRKEGQNVTLSCEQNLNHDAMYWYRQDPGQGLRLIYYSQIVNDFQKGDIAEGYSVSREKKESFPLTVTSAQKNPTAFYLCASSPRGYEQYFGPGTRLTVT.

V and J are TRBV9 and TRBJ2-3; 7 nucleotides match TRBD1. This CDR3 has 16 amino acids. Germline assignment: CDR1 SGDLS and CDR2 YYNGEE. V was clipped by 5 bases and J by 0 bases; unmatched bases: 9. The chain's CDR3 is CASSRRQGQSTDTQYF. The CDR3 bases are TGTGCCAGCAGTCGCCGACAGGGCCAGAGCACAGATACGCAGTATTTT.

As concerns this clone: This specimen includes other DNA sequences encoding the same CDR3. CDR3 sequence (DNA): TGCGCCAGCAGCTTGGAGGCGGGCAACTATGGCTACACCTTC. It codes for CASSLEAGNYGYTF. V and J are TRBV5-1 and TRBJ1-2; unclear D gene. V was clipped by 0 bases and J by 2 bases, with 8 bases between them. The CDR3 loop spans 14 amino acids. CDR1 SGHRS and CDR2 YFSETQ come from the germline V gene.

The chain links TRBV9 to TRBJ1-6, with D unclear. Per the germline V gene, CDR1 is SGDLS and CDR2 is YYNGEE. This CDR3 region has 17 residues. Trimming took 4 bases from V and 7 from J, leaving 21 bases between them. The CDR3 loop reads CASSNTLTDGGNSPLHF. The CDR3, as DNA: TGTGCCAGCAGCAACACCCTCACCGACGGAGGAAATTCACCCCTCCACTTT.

This clone showed up just a few times. V gene TRBV5-6 combines with J gene TRBJ1-3, with D uncertain. Trimming took 1 base from V and 2 from J, leaving 7 bases between them. This CDR3 has 14 amino acids. The germline V gene encodes CDR1 SGHDT and CDR2 YYEEEE. The CDR3 DNA sequence: TGTGCCAGCAGCTTGAGTCTTCCTGGAAACACCATATATTTT. Amino acids: CASSLSLPGNTIYF. Complete variable domain (other parts from reference TRBV5-6 and TRBJ1-3): DAGVTQSPTHLIKTRGQQVTLRCSPKSGHDTVSWYQQALGQGPQFIFQYYEEEERQRGNFPDRFSGHQFPNYSSELNVNALLLGDSALYLCASSLSLPGNTIYFGEGSWLTVV.